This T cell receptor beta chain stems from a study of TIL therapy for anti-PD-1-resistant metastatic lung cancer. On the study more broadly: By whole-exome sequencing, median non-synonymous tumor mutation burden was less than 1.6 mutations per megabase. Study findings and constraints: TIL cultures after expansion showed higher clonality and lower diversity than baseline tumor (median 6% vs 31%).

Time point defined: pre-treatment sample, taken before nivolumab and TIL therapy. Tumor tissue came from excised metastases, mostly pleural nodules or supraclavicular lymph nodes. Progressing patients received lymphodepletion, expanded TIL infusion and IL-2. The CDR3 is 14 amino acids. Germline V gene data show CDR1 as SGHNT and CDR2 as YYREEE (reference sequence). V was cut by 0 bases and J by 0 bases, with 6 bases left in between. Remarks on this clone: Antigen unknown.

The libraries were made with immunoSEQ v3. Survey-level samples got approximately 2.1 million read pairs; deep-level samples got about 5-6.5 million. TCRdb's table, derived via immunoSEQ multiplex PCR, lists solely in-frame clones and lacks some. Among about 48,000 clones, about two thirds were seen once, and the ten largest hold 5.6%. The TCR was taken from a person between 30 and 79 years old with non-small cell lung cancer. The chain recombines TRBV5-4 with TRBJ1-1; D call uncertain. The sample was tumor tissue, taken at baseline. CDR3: CASSLGLLNTEAFF. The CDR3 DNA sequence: TGTGCCAGCAGCTTGGGGCTTTTGAACACTGAAGCTTTCTTT.